A selection of T cell receptor beta chains follows, all from one sample in a study of Ad26.COV2.S vaccination and SARS-CoV-2 variants. TCRdb keeps only in-frame clones here, not all; method: immunoSEQ multiplex PCR. This sample has some 320,000 clones, with around 84% found just once. The specimen was peripheral blood, collected in a trial of Ad26.COV2.S vaccine versus placebo. The source is a person between 18 and 65 years old who received the Ad26.COV2.S COVID-19 vaccine or a placebo. Each CDR3 is given with its conserved first and last residue.

V gene,J gene,CDR3 protein
TRBV4-1,TRBJ2-5,CASSQAWGQGKTQYF
TRBV30,TRBJ2-5,CAWSSYRETQYF
TRBV7-6,TRBJ2-5,CASTSQGLKTQYF
TRBV19,TRBJ1-1,CASKDPGQGNEAFF
TRBV7-9,TRBJ2-4,CASSYDSRNIQYF
TRBV9,TRBJ2-5,CASSVGQVPETQYF
TRBV6-5,TRBJ1-5,CASSYDRQGLQPQHF
TRBV7-9,TRBJ2-7,CASSAGQLSPLNEQYF
TRBV9,TRBJ2-2,CASSPSTGKSRTGELFF
TRBV19,TRBJ1-2,CASSIQDRVNYGYTF
TRBV7-3,TRBJ2-5,CASSSARTGRETQYF
TRBV11-2,TRBJ2-3,CASSLAGGAFSTDTQYF
TRBV5-1,TRBJ2-1,CASSLYAGADEQFF
TRBV29-1,TRBJ1-5,CSVDMDREGFSNQPQHF
TRBV14,TRBJ2-5,CASSQEGKGRETQYF
TRBV9,TRBJ2-2,CASSVDRDRMGTGELFF
TRBV12-3/TRBV12-4,TRBJ1-2,CASSSSGTYGYTF
TRBV25-1,TRBJ1-1,CASSGFQGVTEAFF
TRBV19,TRBJ1-2,CASSIRDKGGYTF
TRBV7-3,TRBJ2-1,CASSSQLDRGTYNEQFF
TRBV5-6,TRBJ2-2,CASSLRNTGELFF
TRBV6-2/TRBV6-3,TRBJ2-7,CASSYPREAYTYEQYF
TRBV10-3,TRBJ1-5,CAISTSGQGVQPQHF
TRBV19,TRBJ1-1,CASNARRTMNTEAFF
TRBV12-3/TRBV12-4,TRBJ2-5,CASSSDRGETQYF
TRBV4-3,TRBJ1-6,CASSLMTGASYNSPLHF
TRBV9,TRBJ1-2,CASSVDQGAPYGYTF
TRBV18,TRBJ2-1,CASSPPSLASRNEQFF
TRBV3-1/TRBV3-2,TRBJ1-2,CASTSRSSEANYGYTF
TRBV5-1,TRBJ1-2,CASSPGGLGYTF
TRBV7-6,TRBJ2-5,CASSLGPPSGTFQETQYF
TRBV12-3/TRBV12-4,TRBJ1-5,CASREGNQPQHF
TRBV19,TRBJ2-1,CASSERSSYNEQFF
TRBV6-2/TRBV6-3,TRBJ2-4,CASSSWKTGEAKNIQYF
TRBV13,TRBJ2-7,CASSFPPGTGRYEQYF
TRBV30,TRBJ2-2,CAWIGSGGGELFF
TRBV14,TRBJ1-2,CASSQGVSGYTF
TRBV7-6,TRBJ2-2,CASSRYLAGGGELFF
TRBV4-3,TRBJ1-3,CASSQDNPRQGPGNTIYF
TRBV5-4,TRBJ1-1,CASSLGGTKTEAFF
TRBV12-5,TRBJ1-5,CASGLVGVDRVESVQPQHF
TRBV7-9,TRBJ1-4,CASSTGQGRNEKLFF
TRBV6-1,TRBJ2-2,CASSEPVGQGMTTGELFF
TRBV7-9,TRBJ1-1,CASSVWRGANTEAFF
TRBV27,TRBJ1-2,CASSFLRGSGYTF